This TCR beta chain was sequenced for a study of CXCR3-negative and CXCR3-positive naive CD8 T cells. Study-wide findings and caveats: Naive CXCR3-positive and CXCR3-negative cells shared similar TRBV-TRBJ usage, unlike memory cells. Comparably high diversity marked both naive subsets, whereas memory CD8+ cells had much lower diversity. Hydrophobicity was higher for TRB CDR3s found in CXCR3-positive naive cells than in CXCR3-negative naive cells.

TRB cDNA was prepared as libraries by UMI-labeled 5' RACE. For each CDR3 protein, TCRdb gives one entry from its re-call of the 5' RACE reads, without DNA. The record lists 84,000 or so distinct CDR3 sequences, of which the ten most abundant hold approximately 0.58%. On this clonotype itself: Antigen: not known.

The germline V gene has CDR1 LNHDA and CDR2 SQIVND (reference sequence). The CDR3 is made up of 15 amino acids. The chain carries TRBV19 and TRBJ2-3. The clonotype was recovered from a human donor in good health. Some clones in this sample may be carry-over from other donors' samples. Sequencing used naive CXCR3+ CD8+ T cells from blood. Sample subset: CD45RO-CCR7+CD27+CD95- naive CD8+ T cells expressing CXCR3 (TNR3+). CDR3 loop: CASSPSELGTDTQYF.